This T cell receptor beta chain was found in a study of Ad26.COV2.S vaccination and SARS-CoV-2 variants. Overall study results and limits: After vaccination, substantial breadth of spike-specific CD8+ and CD4+ responses was reported. Measurement of non-spike TCR breadth gave similar results in vaccine and placebo recipients.

The CDR3 consists of 18 residues. The trim removed 6 bases at V and 4 bases at J, leaving 15 bases unmatched. Germline loops: CDR1 MRHNA, CDR2 SNTAGT. Data came from immunoSEQ multiplex PCR; TCRdb stores just in-frame clones and leaves some out. The table has approximately 360,000 clones, around four fifths seen once. Treatment defined: around 19 received Ad26.COV2.S at low or high dose, single or two shots; 5 received placebo; per-sample allocation not given. Vaccine and placebo recipients were sampled on day 63 after the first injection. The table lists this clone with a count of one. Its cognate antigen is unknown.

Sequenced material: peripheral blood, taken in a trial of Ad26.COV2.S vaccine versus placebo. V usage is TRBV6-4 and J usage is TRBJ2-5; TRBD2 agrees at 12 bases. The TCR was taken from a person between 18 and 59 years old who received the Ad26.COV2.S COVID-19 vaccine or a placebo. The CDR3 reads CASRQRTSGNRPLETQYF. CDR3 in DNA: TGTGCCAGCAGACAAAGGACTAGCGGGAATAGGCCCCTAGAGACCCAGTACTTC.